A single sample is the source of the 17 T cell receptor beta chains below, sequenced in a study of human T cells and chemical hapten exposure. TCRdb passed the RACE reads through MiXCR, listing each CDR3 protein once. The data show some 330,000 distinct CDR3 sequences, roughly 6% seen once. Time point in this sample: pre-sensitization, week 0. The treatment was: therapeutic diphenylcyclopropenone sensitization with weekly scalp DPC. Specimen: whole blood, collected in connection with sensitization to the hapten diphenylcyclopropenone (DPC). These receptors originate from a woman aged 18 to 35 with alopecia areata. Some clones in this sample may be carry-over from other donors' samples.

This clonotype was picked up a small number of times. The chain combines TRBV4-2 with TRBJ2-5; D might be TRBD2 (5 bases). CDR1 LGHNA and CDR2 YNFKEQ come from the germline V gene. This CDR3 comprises 14 residues. Between the trimmed V and J ends, which lost 0 bases and 2 bases, there was a span of 7 bases. CDR3 region: CASSQDLAQETQYF. CDR3 DNA sequence: TGTGCCAGCAGCCAAGATCTAGCACAAGAGACCCAGTACTTC.

The chain is built from TRBV7-8 and TRBJ1-1; 9 bases align to TRBD1. The V and J ends lost 5 bases and 11 bases, in that order; junction bases with no gene match: 9. Germline V lookup: CDR1 SGHVS, CDR2 FQNEAQ. The CDR3 extends over 13 amino acids. The CDR3 protein is CASSTGTGSLAFF. CDR3 DNA sequence: TGTGCCAGCAGCACCGGGACAGGGAGTTTGGCTTTCTTT.

Only a few counts were recorded for this clonotype. CDR3 nucleotides: TGTGCCAGCAGTTTCAGCGGGGGAGGGCAAGAGACCCAGTACTTC. Translating it yields CASSFSGGGQETQYF. The chain joins TRBV6-6 to TRBJ2-5; 8 nucleotides match TRBD2. The CDR3 has 15 amino acids. The J segment lost 2 bases and the V segment lost 4 bases, leaving 6 bases of the junction unmatched. The germline V gene encodes CDR1 MNHNY and CDR2 SVGAGI (reference sequence).

V gene TRBV2 combines with J gene TRBJ1-3; tentatively, D is TRBD1 (6 bases). CDR3 length: 13 residues. Trimming took off 9 bases at V and 2 bases at J, with 11 bases between the two ends. The germline gives CDR1 SNHLY, CDR2 FYNNEI. This chain's CDR3 is CASLQGTGNTIYF. For the CDR3, the DNA is TGTGCCAGTCTACAGGGAACTGGAAACACCATATATTTT.

There are a few counts of this clonotype. J is TRBJ2-3 and V is TRBV5-1, with 10 nucleotides matching TRBD1. Looked up from germline, CDR1 is SGHRS and CDR2 is YFSETQ. This CDR3 region has 16 residues. V shed 0 bases, J shed 4 bases, and the junction held 5 bases outside the gene matches. The CDR3 loop is CASSLAPTGGADTQYF. For the CDR3, the DNA is TGCGCCAGCAGCTTGGCACCGACAGGGGGCGCAGATACGCAGTATTTT.

J is TRBJ1-2 and V is TRBV7-3, with 10 bases fitting TRBD1. Looked up from germline, CDR1 is SGHTA and CDR2 is FQGTGA. The junction had 9 bases not matched to a gene; V was cut back by 1 base and J by 7 bases. The CDR3 totals 16 residues. CDR3 DNA sequence: TGTGCCAGCAGCTTAAATGCGGGACAGGGGAGACTTGGCTACACCTTC. Protein: CASSLNAGQGRLGYTF.

CDR3 nucleotides: TGTGCCAGCAGTCGGGACCGAGTACCCCCAAGCACAGATACGCAGTATTTT. It is translated as CASSRDRVPPSTDTQYF. V usage is TRBV28 and J usage is TRBJ2-3; perhaps D is TRBD1 or TRBD2 (5 bases each). With 5 bases removed from V and 0 bases from J, the gap between germline ends came to 18 bases. There are 17 residues in the CDR3. Germline-derived CDR1 and CDR2 are MDHEN and SYDVKM.

This clonotype was seen repeatedly, ten times or more. V and J are TRBV7-2 and TRBJ2-3; 7 nucleotides match TRBD1. V lost 5 bases and J lost 3; bases outside the gene matches: 5. Germline V gene lookup returns CDR1 SGHTA and CDR2 FQGNSA. CDR3 length: 14 residues. The CDR3 DNA follows: TGTGCCAGCAGCCGCCAGGGACAGACAGATACGCAGTATTTT. As protein: CASSRQGQTDTQYF.

J is TRBJ2-1 and V is TRBV28; perhaps TRBD2 as D (6 bases). The CDR3 runs to 12 residues. Trimming took 2 bases from V and 9 from J, leaving 8 bases between them. From germline, CDR1 is MDHEN and CDR2 SYDVKM. The CDR3 region is CASSLLSGEQFF. For the CDR3, the DNA is TGTGCCAGCAGTTTACTTAGCGGTGAGCAGTTCTTC.

This clonotype was counted ten times or more. The rearrangement uses TRBV25-1 and TRBJ2-1, with TRBD2 matching over 13 bases. The CDR3 loop spans 18 amino acids. Germline V gene sequence: CDR1 MGHDK, CDR2 SYGVNS. V lost 4 bases and J lost 7; bases outside the gene matches: 13. The CDR3, as DNA: TGTGCCAGCAGTGCCTTACCCCCGGGACTAGCGGGGAGTAATGAGCAGTTCTTC. Its protein product is CASSALPPGLAGSNEQFF.

V usage is TRBV3-1 and J usage is TRBJ1-2; tentatively, D is TRBD1 (5 bases). Between the trimmed V and J ends, which lost 7 bases and 4 bases, there was a span of 13 bases. CDR1 and CDR2 from the germline V gene are LGHDT and YNNKEL (reference sequence). The CDR3 has 13 amino acids. In nucleotides, the CDR3 is TGTGCCAGCACCCCAAGGGGTTCCTATGGCTACACCTTC. This translates into CASTPRGSYGYTF.

This clonotype was seen a few times. This sequence joins TRBV6-1 and TRBJ1-1; 7 nucleotides match TRBD1. The CDR3 is 14 residues long. Germline trimming cut 7 bases from V and 2 bases from J; bases unmatched to any gene: 7. Germline CDR1 is MNHNS and CDR2 is SASEGT. The CDR3 DNA sequence: TGTGCCAGCATCACGACAGGGCGTAACACTGAAGCTTTCTTT. It yields the protein CASITTGRNTEAFF.

This clonotype was seen ten or more times. The J gene is TRBJ2-7, the V gene TRBV6-5, with a weak D call TRBD1 (5 bases). Germline-derived CDR1 and CDR2 are MNHEY and SVGAGI. The V gene lost 0 bases and the J gene lost 11 bases, with 20 bases spanning the gap. The CDR3 contains 15 residues. CDR3 sequence: CASSYSNTGSYDKYF. DNA of the CDR3: TGTGCCAGCAGTTACTCGAATACAGGTTCCTACGACAAGTACTTC.

This clonotype has a handful of counts. The V gene is TRBV7-8, the J gene TRBJ2-4; 8 bases match TRBD1. Per the germline V gene, CDR1 is SGHVS and CDR2 is FQNEAQ. J lost 6 bases, V lost 2 bases, and 9 bases had no gene match. CDR3 length: 16 residues. The CDR3 DNA follows: TGTGCCAGCAGCTTACTTATCAGGGGGCAGGGAAACATTCAGTACTTC. Its protein product is CASSLLIRGQGNIQYF.

This clonotype was detected ten times or more. This chain links TRBV28 with TRBJ2-7; D is unresolved. CDR3 length: 12 residues. V dropped 6 bases and J dropped 0 bases, with 6 bases sitting between them. Looked up from germline, CDR1 is MDHEN and CDR2 is SYDVKM. CDR3 in amino acids: CASSLSSYEQYF. Here the CDR3 DNA reads TGTGCCAGCAGCCTTAGCTCCTACGAGCAGTACTTC. Based on the CDR3 plus reference TRBV28 and TRBJ2-7, the full variable domain is DVKVTQSSRYLVKRTGEKVFLECVQDMDHENMFWYRQDPGLGLRLIYFSYDVKMKEKGDIPEGYSVSREKKERFSLILESASTNQTSMYLCASSLSSYEQYFGPGTRLTVT.

This clonotype was found a few times. The chain carries TRBV3-1 and TRBJ2-4; possibly TRBD1 for D (5 bases). CDR1 is LGHDT, CDR2 YNNKEL, per germline (reference sequence). The CDR3 covers 16 residues. With 1 base removed from V and 5 bases from J, the gap between germline ends came to 15 bases. CDR3 amino acids: CASSQVYRTAQNIQYF. The CDR3 nucleotides read TGTGCCAGCAGCCAAGTGTACAGGACGGCCCAAAACATTCAGTACTTC.

This clonotype was seen many times. The chain's CDR3 is CASSDYYVRNTGELFF. In DNA, the CDR3 is TGTGCCAGCAGCGATTATTACGTTAGGAACACCGGGGAGCTGTTTTTT. V gene TRBV7-9 combines with J gene TRBJ2-2; D ambiguous. The germline V gene encodes CDR1 SEHNR and CDR2 FQNEAQ (reference sequence). V lost 5 bases and J lost 1, with 14 bases in between. The CDR3 is made up of 16 amino acids.